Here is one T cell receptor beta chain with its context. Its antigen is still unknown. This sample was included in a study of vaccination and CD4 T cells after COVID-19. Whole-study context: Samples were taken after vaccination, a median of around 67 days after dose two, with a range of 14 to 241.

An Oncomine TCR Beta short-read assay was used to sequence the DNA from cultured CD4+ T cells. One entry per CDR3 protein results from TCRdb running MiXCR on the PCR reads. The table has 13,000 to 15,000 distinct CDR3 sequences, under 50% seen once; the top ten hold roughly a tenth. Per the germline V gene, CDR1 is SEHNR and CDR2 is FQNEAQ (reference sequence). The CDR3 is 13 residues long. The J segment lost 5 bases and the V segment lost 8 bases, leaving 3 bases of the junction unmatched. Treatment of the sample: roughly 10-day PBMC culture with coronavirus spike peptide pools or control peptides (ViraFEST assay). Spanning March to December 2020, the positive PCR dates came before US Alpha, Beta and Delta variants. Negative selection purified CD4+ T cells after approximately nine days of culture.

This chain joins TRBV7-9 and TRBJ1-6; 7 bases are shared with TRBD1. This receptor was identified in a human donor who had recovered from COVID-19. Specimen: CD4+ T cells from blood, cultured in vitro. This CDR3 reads CASGGQNNSPLHF. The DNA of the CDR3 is TGTGCCAGCGGGGGACAGAATAATTCACCCCTCCACTTT.